Listed below are T cell receptor beta chains from one sample, sequenced in a study of graft-versus-host responses after intestinal transplantation. No antigens are known for them. The protocol was immunoSEQ multiplex PCR, while the TCRdb copy is restricted to in-frame clones and leaves out a portion. The sample comprises roughly 90,000 clones, about 87% of which are singletons, and approximately 0.28% rests with the top ten. The input for sequencing was unstimulated CD4+ T cells sorted from spleen or lymph node cells, taken before transplant. The receptors originated from a human donor who was the organ donor for an intestinal transplant. Both conserved end residues are part of each CDR3. A D gene is named only where the DNA matches it firmly. Some rows have no size entry. The others give once, few or many, or a class for an expanded clone.

CDR3 DNA: TGTGCCAGCTCACCTCCCCGCGGGTTGGAGCGTATCACAGATACGCAGTATTTT
CDR3 protein: CASSPPRGLERITDTQYF
clone size: -
J gene: TRBJ2-3
D gene: -
V gene: TRBV18

CDR3 DNA: TGCGCCAGCAGCTTATCACAGCTAAACACCGGGGAGCTGTTTTTT
CDR3 protein: CASSLSQLNTGELFF
clone size: once
J gene: TRBJ2-2
D gene: -
V gene: TRBV5-1

CDR3 DNA: TGTGCCAGCAGCCTACAGGGGGGTGCTGGGGCCAACGTCCTGACTTTC
CDR3 protein: CASSLQGGAGANVLTF
clone size: -
J gene: TRBJ2-6
D gene: TRBD1
V gene: TRBV7-6

CDR3 DNA: TGTGCAAGTCGCGTTGGGACTAGCGGGAGGAGGGTCTCCTACAATGAGCAGTTCTTC
CDR3 protein: CASRVGTSGRRVSYNEQFF
clone size: -
J gene: TRBJ2-1
D gene: -
V gene: TRBV12-2

CDR3 DNA: TGTGCCAGCTCACCTATGCGGCCGGGGACAGGGGGCGAAGAGACCCAGTACTTC
CDR3 protein: CASSPMRPGTGGEETQYF
clone size: -
J gene: TRBJ2-5
D gene: TRBD1
V gene: TRBV18

CDR3 DNA: TGCGCCAGCAGCGTAGACAGGAACAAAAACATTCAGTACTTC
CDR3 protein: CASSVDRNKNIQYF
clone size: -
J gene: TRBJ2-4
D gene: -
V gene: TRBV5-1

CDR3 DNA: TGTGCCAGCAGGACACGCGGGAAACTGTTTTTT
CDR3 protein: CASRTRGKLFF
clone size: few
J gene: TRBJ1-4
D gene: -
V gene: TRBV6-6

CDR3 DNA: TGCAGCGTTGGACTCAGGGGTGTGGGCTATGGCTACACCTTC
CDR3 protein: CSVGLRGVGYGYTF
clone size: -
J gene: TRBJ1-2
D gene: -
V gene: TRBV29-1

CDR3 DNA: TGCGCCAGCAGCCAACGACTTCAGGGAACCGGCTACACCTTC
CDR3 protein: CASSQRLQGTGYTF
clone size: -
J gene: TRBJ1-2
D gene: -
V gene: TRBV4-1

CDR3 DNA: TGTGCCTGCGGACAGGGTACGGACTATGGCTACACCTTC
CDR3 protein: CACGQGTDYGYTF
clone size: -
J gene: TRBJ1-2
D gene: TRBD1
V gene: TRBV2

CDR3 DNA: TGTGCCAGCAGGCGGGGGTCCTCGTTGGGGGATACGCAGTATTTT
CDR3 protein: CASRRGSSLGDTQYF
clone size: -
J gene: TRBJ2-3
D gene: TRBD2
V gene: TRBV6-5

CDR3 DNA: TGTGCCAGCAGCTTGCGGGACTTGAACACTGAAGCTTTCTTT
CDR3 protein: CASSLRDLNTEAFF
clone size: -
J gene: TRBJ1-1
D gene: -
V gene: TRBV5-4

CDR3 DNA: TGTGCCAGCAGTTACAGGGGGCACAATCAGCCTCAGCATTTT
CDR3 protein: CASSYRGHNQPQHF
clone size: -
J gene: TRBJ1-5
D gene: TRBD1
V gene: TRBV27

CDR3 DNA: TGCGCCAGCAGCTCCCAGGGACTAGCGATTTCTGATGAGACCCAGTACTTC
CDR3 protein: CASSSQGLAISDETQYF
clone size: -
J gene: TRBJ2-5
D gene: TRBD2
V gene: TRBV5-1

CDR3 DNA: TGTGCCAGTAGTCCGGGGAGGCGGGAGACCCAGTACTTC
CDR3 protein: CASSPGRRETQYF
clone size: -
J gene: TRBJ2-5
D gene: -
V gene: TRBV19

CDR3 DNA: TGTGCCAGCAGTGCCCGGGGCGGGAACGCGAAGACCTTC
CDR3 protein: CASSARGGNAKTF
clone size: -
J gene: TRBJ1-2
D gene: -
V gene: TRBV6-5

CDR3 DNA: TGTGCCAGCAGTGGCTCTAGAGTGAGCCCCTACGAGCAGTACTTC
CDR3 protein: CASSGSRVSPYEQYF
clone size: -
J gene: TRBJ2-7
D gene: -
V gene: TRBV25-1

CDR3 DNA: TGTGCCAGCAGTCGTCCCGGGACAGGGGGAAGTGGCTACACCTTC
CDR3 protein: CASSRPGTGGSGYTF
clone size: -
J gene: TRBJ1-2
D gene: TRBD1
V gene: TRBV9

CDR3 DNA: TGTGCCAGCAGCCCCTCGGGGACAGGGACCAACGAGCAGTACTTC
CDR3 protein: CASSPSGTGTNEQYF
clone size: -
J gene: TRBJ2-7
D gene: TRBD1
V gene: TRBV6-5

CDR3 DNA: TGTGCCAGCAGCTTAAGCAGGGTGGCAGCTTTCTTT
CDR3 protein: CASSLSRVAAFF
clone size: -
J gene: TRBJ1-1
D gene: -
V gene: TRBV7-9

CDR3 DNA: TGTGCCAGCAGGGTACTAGCGGGAGGGCCTGAAGATACGCAGTATTTT
CDR3 protein: CASRVLAGGPEDTQYF
clone size: once
J gene: TRBJ2-3
D gene: TRBD2
V gene: TRBV2

CDR3 DNA: TGCGCCAGCGCTCAAACCCTTCTAGCGGGGGGCAATTACGAGCAGTACTTC
CDR3 protein: CASAQTLLAGGNYEQYF
clone size: -
J gene: TRBJ2-7
D gene: TRBD2
V gene: TRBV5-1

CDR3 DNA: TGTGCCAGCAGCCAAGATCCGATGCGCTCCTACGAGCAGTACTTC
CDR3 protein: CASSQDPMRSYEQYF
clone size: -
J gene: TRBJ2-7
D gene: -
V gene: TRBV14

CDR3 DNA: TGTGCCGGAAAGACAGGGGGCGGACCGGTTACGCAGTATTTT
CDR3 protein: CAGKTGGGPVTQYF
clone size: -
J gene: TRBJ2-3
D gene: TRBD1
V gene: TRBV5-6

CDR3 DNA: TGTGCCAGCAGGTCCAACGGATCTAGCGGGGGTGTCTACGAGCAGTACTTC
CDR3 protein: CASRSNGSSGGVYEQYF
clone size: -
J gene: TRBJ2-7
D gene: TRBD2
V gene: TRBV6-4

CDR3 DNA: TGCGCCAGCAGCTCCATTAGCGGGGGGGCCGGGTACGAGCAGTACTTC
CDR3 protein: CASSSISGGAGYEQYF
clone size: once
J gene: TRBJ2-7
D gene: TRBD2
V gene: TRBV5-1

CDR3 DNA: TGTGCCAGCAGGATCCCGGCGGGACAGGGTGAGGTACGGACTGAAGCTTTCTTT
CDR3 protein: CASRIPAGQGEVRTEAFF
clone size: -
J gene: TRBJ1-1
D gene: TRBD1
V gene: TRBV2

CDR3 DNA: TGTGCCAGCTCTCAACTAGGGCCAAGCACAGATACGCAGTATTTT
CDR3 protein: CASSQLGPSTDTQYF
clone size: -
J gene: TRBJ2-3
D gene: -
V gene: TRBV18

CDR3 DNA: TGTGCCAGCAGCCAAGTTTCACAGGGGAGAGCTTTCTTT
CDR3 protein: CASSQVSQGRAFF
clone size: -
J gene: TRBJ1-1
D gene: TRBD1
V gene: TRBV14

CDR3 DNA: TGTGCCAGCAGTTTAAGCGGACAGGGCCGCGAAAAACTGTTTTTT
CDR3 protein: CASSLSGQGREKLFF
clone size: -
J gene: TRBJ1-4
D gene: TRBD1
V gene: TRBV28

CDR3 DNA: TGTGCCAGCAGCCCGGGACTAGCAGGGGAGACCCAGTACTTC
CDR3 protein: CASSPGLAGETQYF
clone size: -
J gene: TRBJ2-5
D gene: TRBD2
V gene: TRBV11-3

CDR3 DNA: TGTGCCAGCAGTTTATCCGGTACCTGGACAGGTGTTTCCTACAATGAGCAGTTCTTC
CDR3 protein: CASSLSGTWTGVSYNEQFF
clone size: -
J gene: TRBJ2-1
D gene: TRBD1
V gene: TRBV27

CDR3 DNA: TGTGCCAGCAGGACAGATTCCTACAATGAGCAGTTCTTC
CDR3 protein: CASRTDSYNEQFF
clone size: -
J gene: TRBJ2-1
D gene: -
V gene: TRBV28

CDR3 DNA: TGTGCCAGCAGCTTAGTGAAGGTGGTGGGAGGCTATGGCTACACCTTC
CDR3 protein: CASSLVKVVGGYGYTF
clone size: -
J gene: TRBJ1-2
D gene: -
V gene: TRBV7-2

CDR3 DNA: TGCAGCGTTGAAGGCAGGGCGTGGACTGAAGCTTTCTTT
CDR3 protein: CSVEGRAWTEAFF
clone size: few
J gene: TRBJ1-1
D gene: -
V gene: TRBV29-1

CDR3 DNA: TGTGCCAGCAGTTACTTCTCCAGCGGGAGAGGCGATACGCAGTATTTT
CDR3 protein: CASSYFSSGRGDTQYF
clone size: -
J gene: TRBJ2-3
D gene: TRBD2
V gene: TRBV6-6

CDR3 DNA: TGTGCCAGCAGCGAGAATAAAGAGACCCAGTACTTC
CDR3 protein: CASSENKETQYF
clone size: -
J gene: TRBJ2-5
D gene: -
V gene: TRBV28

CDR3 DNA: TGTGCCAGCTCACCACAACTAGCGGGGCACCAAGAGACCCAGTACTTC
CDR3 protein: CASSPQLAGHQETQYF
clone size: -
J gene: TRBJ2-5
D gene: TRBD2
V gene: TRBV18

CDR3 DNA: TGTGCCTCCGGACGTGTGGGGCTAGAGACCCAGTACTTC
CDR3 protein: CASGRVGLETQYF
clone size: -
J gene: TRBJ2-5
D gene: -
V gene: TRBV30

CDR3 DNA: TGTGCCAGCAGTTCTGAGCGGGGCCTGGAGACCCAGTACTTC
CDR3 protein: CASSSERGLETQYF
clone size: -
J gene: TRBJ2-5
D gene: TRBD2
V gene: TRBV6-6

CDR3 DNA: TGTGCCAGCAGCTCCCTCGTGGGGGGTTGGAACACTGAAGCTTTCTTT
CDR3 protein: CASSSLVGGWNTEAFF
clone size: -
J gene: TRBJ1-1
D gene: -
V gene: TRBV5-4

CDR3 DNA: TGTGCCAGCAGCTTCGGGGGACCTGGAAACACCATATATTTT
CDR3 protein: CASSFGGPGNTIYF
clone size: -
J gene: TRBJ1-3
D gene: -
V gene: TRBV7-2

CDR3 DNA: TGTGCCAGCAGTTACGGTAAGGGGCCGAACACCGGGGAGCTGTTTTTT
CDR3 protein: CASSYGKGPNTGELFF
clone size: -
J gene: TRBJ2-2
D gene: -
V gene: TRBV6-7

CDR3 DNA: TGCAGCGTGGCCTCGGGACTAGGGACCTACGAGCAGTACTTC
CDR3 protein: CSVASGLGTYEQYF
clone size: -
J gene: TRBJ2-7
D gene: TRBD2
V gene: TRBV29-1

CDR3 DNA: TGTGCCAGAGGGGGAGGGACAACTAATGAAAAACTGTTTTTT
CDR3 protein: CARGGGTTNEKLFF
clone size: -
J gene: TRBJ1-4
D gene: -
V gene: TRBV21-1

CDR3 DNA: TGCGCCAGCAGCCAAGACCATGCAGGGCATTACTCCTACGAGCAGTACTTC
CDR3 protein: CASSQDHAGHYSYEQYF
clone size: -
J gene: TRBJ2-7
D gene: -
V gene: TRBV4-3

CDR3 DNA: TGTGCCAGCAGCATACAAGGGACTAGCGCCGGTGAGCAGTTCTTC
CDR3 protein: CASSIQGTSAGEQFF
clone size: once
J gene: TRBJ2-1
D gene: TRBD2
V gene: TRBV6-6

CDR3 DNA: TGCGCCAGCACCAGACTAGCGGGAGACAACGAGCAGTACTTC
CDR3 protein: CASTRLAGDNEQYF
clone size: few
J gene: TRBJ2-7
D gene: TRBD2
V gene: TRBV5-1

CDR3 DNA: TGTGCCAGCAGCAGCCGGGGAGCTTTCTTT
CDR3 protein: CASSSRGAFF
clone size: -
J gene: TRBJ1-1
D gene: -
V gene: TRBV6-6

CDR3 DNA: TGTGCCAGCTCACCAAGGGCAGGACTAGCATCCTACGAGCAGTACTTC
CDR3 protein: CASSPRAGLASYEQYF
clone size: few
J gene: TRBJ2-7
D gene: TRBD2
V gene: TRBV18

CDR3 DNA: TGTGCCAGCAGCCCGCCGGGGTTGGACGAGCAGTACTTC
CDR3 protein: CASSPPGLDEQYF
clone size: -
J gene: TRBJ2-7
D gene: -
V gene: TRBV25-1

CDR3 DNA: TGTGCCAGCGGAGGGACAGGGACGGTCGGGGAGCTGTTTTTT
CDR3 protein: CASGGTGTVGELFF
clone size: -
J gene: TRBJ2-2
D gene: TRBD1
V gene: TRBV7-8

CDR3 DNA: TGCGCCAGCAGCGTAATTGCGGGGGTCTACGAGCAGTACTTC
CDR3 protein: CASSVIAGVYEQYF
clone size: few
J gene: TRBJ2-7
D gene: TRBD2
V gene: TRBV4-3

CDR3 DNA: TGTGCCAGCAGCGCCAAGACATCGAACACCGGGGAGCTGTTTTTT
CDR3 protein: CASSAKTSNTGELFF
clone size: once
J gene: TRBJ2-2
D gene: -
V gene: TRBV9

CDR3 DNA: TGCGCCAGCAGCTTTAGGAGCCCAGTCGAGACCCAGTACTTC
CDR3 protein: CASSFRSPVETQYF
clone size: -
J gene: TRBJ2-5
D gene: -
V gene: TRBV5-1